This T cell receptor (beta chain) was found in a study of cytomegalovirus exposure and HLA in healthy donors. The PCR used 60 Vbeta and 13 Jbeta primers. The assay was immunoSEQ multiplex PCR, and TCRdb's table has in-frame clones only and misses some. The repertoire has about 200,000 clones, approximately 85% of them found once; the top ten carry 2% to 2.5%. Regarding this clone: Antigen unknown.

The CDR3 runs 15 residues. Germline values: CDR1 MNHNS, CDR2 SASEGT. V shed 8 bases and J 8 bases; nucleotides not matched to a gene: 12. Overall study results and limits: Later findings reportedly placed an Asian-associated ancestry cluster below the approximately 670-donor mean for N-insertions.

The receptor was isolated from a woman in her forties or fifties in good health and CMV-seronegative. V usage is TRBV6-1 and J usage is TRBJ1-2; 12 bases are shared with TRBD1. The sequencing sample was made of PBMCs. The CDR3 spells CASSEGGTGGRGYTF. Written as DNA, the CDR3 is TGTGCCAGCTCAGAGGGGGGGACAGGGGGCCGCGGCTACACCTTC.